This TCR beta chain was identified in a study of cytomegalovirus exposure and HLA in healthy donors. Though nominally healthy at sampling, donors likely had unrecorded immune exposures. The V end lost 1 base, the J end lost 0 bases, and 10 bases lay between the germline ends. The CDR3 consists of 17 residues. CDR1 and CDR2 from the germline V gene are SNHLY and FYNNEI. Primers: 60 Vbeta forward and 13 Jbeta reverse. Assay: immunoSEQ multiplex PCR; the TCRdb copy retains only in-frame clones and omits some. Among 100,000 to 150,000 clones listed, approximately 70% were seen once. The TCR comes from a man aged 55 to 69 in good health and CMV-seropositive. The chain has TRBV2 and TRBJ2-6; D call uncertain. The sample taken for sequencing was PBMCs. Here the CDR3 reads CASSEERVGSGANVLTF. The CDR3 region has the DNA TGTGCCAGCAGTGAAGAGCGAGTGGGCTCTGGGGCCAACGTCCTGACTTTC. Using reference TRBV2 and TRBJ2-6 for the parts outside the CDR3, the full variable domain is EPEVTQTPSHQVTQMGQEVILRCVPISNHLYFYWYRQILGQKVEFLVSFYNNEISEKSEIFDDQFSVERPDGSNFTLKIRSTKLEDSAMYFCASSEERVGSGANVLTFGAGSRLTVL.